This T cell receptor (beta chain) was identified in a study of cytomegalovirus exposure and HLA in healthy donors. Study details: It was reported in a later analysis that the same platform had been used for the 120 or so validation repertoires as for the approximately 700 first-cohort repertoires. Study results and caveats: Most TCR sequences proved rare, with some public TCRs found in many donors. First-cohort TCR clusters tended to co-occur in the 120 or so validation repertoires, a later analysis found.

Points on this clone: Its specificity is unknown.

While the first cohort had around 700 subjects, the donors belonged to the separate validation cohort of 120 subjects. The germline gives CDR1 SQVTM, CDR2 ANQGSEA. Trimming cost V 3 bases and J 3 bases, with 21 bases left between them. The CDR3 runs 16 residues. Only in-frame clones appear in the TCRdb table, and some are missing; sequencing was by immunoSEQ multiplex PCR. The sample lists under 95,000 clones; approximately 91% were seen once. The chain has TRBV29-1 and TRBJ2-7, with TRBD2 as a possible D gene (5 bases). The sequencing sample was made of PBMCs. The sequence came from a man between 25 and 39 years old in good health and CMV-seronegative. The CDR3 region is CSVEDRGRDIIYEQYF. As DNA, the CDR3 is TGCAGCGTTGAGGACCGCGGCCGGGATATTATCTACGAGCAGTACTTC.